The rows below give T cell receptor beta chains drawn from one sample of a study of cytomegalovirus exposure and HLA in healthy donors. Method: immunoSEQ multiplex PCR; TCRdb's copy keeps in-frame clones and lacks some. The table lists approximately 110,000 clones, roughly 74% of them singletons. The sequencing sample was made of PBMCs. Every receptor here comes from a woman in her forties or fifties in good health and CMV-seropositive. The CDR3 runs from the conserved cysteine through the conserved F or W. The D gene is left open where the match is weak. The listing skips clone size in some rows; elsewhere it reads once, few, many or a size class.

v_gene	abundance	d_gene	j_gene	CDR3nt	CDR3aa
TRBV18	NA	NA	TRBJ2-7	TGTGCCAGCTCAGTCTCCCACGAGCAGTACTTC	CASSVSHEQYF
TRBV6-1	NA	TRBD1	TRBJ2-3	TGTGCCAGCAGTGAAACCGACAGGGCAACAGATACGCAGTATTTT	CASSETDRATDTQYF
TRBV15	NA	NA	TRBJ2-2	TGTGCCACCAGCAGAGGGGGCAGGGTGTCACCCGGGGAGCTGTTTTTT	CATSRGGRVSPGELFF
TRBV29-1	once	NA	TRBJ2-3	TGCAGCGTTGAACTGGGGCGCGGCACAGATACGCAGTATTTT	CSVELGRGTDTQYF
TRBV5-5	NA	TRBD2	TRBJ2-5	TGTGCCAGCAGCAGAGCGGGGGGACAAGAGACCCAGTACTTC	CASSRAGGQETQYF
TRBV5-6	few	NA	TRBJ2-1	TGTGCCAGCAGCGAGGGCCCGACAGGCCTTCGGGAGCAGTTCTTC	CASSEGPTGLREQFF
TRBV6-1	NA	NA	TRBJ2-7	TGTGCCAGCAGTGATATACAGGGAGCCTCCTACGAGCAGTACTTC	CASSDIQGASYEQYF
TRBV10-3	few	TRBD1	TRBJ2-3	TGTGCCATCAGTGAGCCCAAAAGAGGGACAGGGCCTAGCACAGATACGCAGTATTTT	CAISEPKRGTGPSTDTQYF
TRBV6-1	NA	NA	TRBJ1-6	TGTGCCAGCAGGGGACAACGGCGGTCACCCCTCCACTTT	CASRGQRRSPLHF
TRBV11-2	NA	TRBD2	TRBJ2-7	TGTGCCAGCAGCTCCACTAGCGGGGCCTCCTACGAGCAGTACTTC	CASSSTSGASYEQYF
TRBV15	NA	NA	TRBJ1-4	TGTGCCACCAGCAGAGATCAGGGGAATGAAAAACTGTTTTTT	CATSRDQGNEKLFF
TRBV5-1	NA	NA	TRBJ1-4	TGCGCCAGCAGCCTCGGTGTGGGCAGGGAATCTAATGAAAAACTGTTTTTT	CASSLGVGRESNEKLFF
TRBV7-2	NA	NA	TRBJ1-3	TGTGCCAGCAGCTTATGGCCGGGGTCCGGAAACACCATATATTTT	CASSLWPGSGNTIYF
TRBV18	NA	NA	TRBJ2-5	TGTGCCAGCTCACCGCTTCAGTATCACGTGAAGACCCAGTACTTC	CASSPLQYHVKTQYF
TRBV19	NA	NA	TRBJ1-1	TGTGCCAGTAGGCCGGGGGAGAGGACTGAAGCTTTCTTT	CASRPGERTEAFF
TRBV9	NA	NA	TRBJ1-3	TGTGCCAGCAGCGCCCACCTTGCGGGATCTGGAAACACCATATATTTT	CASSAHLAGSGNTIYF
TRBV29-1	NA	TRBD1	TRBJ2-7	TGCAGCGTTGAGGGGGGACAGGGCCAATACGAGCAGTACTTC	CSVEGGQGQYEQYF
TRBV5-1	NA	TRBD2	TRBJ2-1	TGCGCCAGCCGACTAGCGGGGGGGTCTGAGCAGTTCTTC	CASRLAGGSEQFF
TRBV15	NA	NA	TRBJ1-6	TGTGCCACCAGCAGAGATCTTGGACGGGAATTCAATAGCCTCCACTTT	CATSRDLGREFNSLHF
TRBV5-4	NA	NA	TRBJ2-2	TGTGCCAGCAGCCCTCTGAGGACAGTCACCGGGGAGCTGTTTTTT	CASSPLRTVTGELFF
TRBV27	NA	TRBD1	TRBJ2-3	TGTGCCAGCAGTTTAACGAGACAGGGTGTTCATACGCAGTATTTT	CASSLTRQGVHTQYF
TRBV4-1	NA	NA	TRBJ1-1	TGCGCCAGCAGCCCCCTCGGCCACAGGGTGAACACTGAAGCTTTCTTT	CASSPLGHRVNTEAFF
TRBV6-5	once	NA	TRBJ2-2	TGTGCCAGCAGACGACTAGTCAACACCGGGGAGCTGTTTTTT	CASRRLVNTGELFF
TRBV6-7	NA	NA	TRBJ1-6	TGTGCCAGCACCTCGACAGGTACAAAATTCCGCTATAATTCACCCCTCCACTTT	CASTSTGTKFRYNSPLHF
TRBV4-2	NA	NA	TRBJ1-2	TGTGCCAGCAGCCAAGGAGGGCCGGAGTTCAACTATGGCTACACCTTC	CASSQGGPEFNYGYTF
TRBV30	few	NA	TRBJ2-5	TGTGCCTGGAGTGTTTCCCCGGGGGGCCTGGGGAGAGAGACCCAGTACTTC	CAWSVSPGGLGRETQYF
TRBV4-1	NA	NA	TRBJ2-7	TGCGCCAGCAGCCAAGAAAACAGGATGACCTACGAGCAGTACTTC	CASSQENRMTYEQYF
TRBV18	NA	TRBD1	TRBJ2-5	TGTGCCAGCTCACCACAGGGGAAGGGGGCGTTTCCCCAAGAGACCCAGTACTTC	CASSPQGKGAFPQETQYF
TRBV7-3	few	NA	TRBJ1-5	TGTGCCAGCAGCTTAGTGTGGAGTATAGGGGGGGATAGTCAGCCCCAGCATTTT	CASSLVWSIGGDSQPQHF
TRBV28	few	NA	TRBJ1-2	TGTGCCAGCAGGGCAGGTCACCTTGATGGCTATGGCTACACCTTC	CASRAGHLDGYGYTF
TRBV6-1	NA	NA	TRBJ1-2	TGTGCCAGCCTCATCTCGCCGAACTTATTGGGCGGCTACACCTTC	CASLISPNLLGGYTF
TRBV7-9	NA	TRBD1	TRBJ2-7	TGTGCCAGCAGCTCAATGGACAGGGTTTTCTACGAGCAGTACTTC	CASSSMDRVFYEQYF
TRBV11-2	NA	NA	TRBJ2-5	TGTGCCAGCAGCTTAGACAGACAAGAGACCCAGTACTTC	CASSLDRQETQYF
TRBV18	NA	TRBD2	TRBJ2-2	TGTGCCAGCTCGCCCCTGAGCGGGGGGGACACCGGGGAGCTGTTTTTT	CASSPLSGGDTGELFF
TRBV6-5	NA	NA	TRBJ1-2	TGTGCCAGCAGACCCGTATTCGACAGCTTCGAGGGCTACACCTTC	CASRPVFDSFEGYTF
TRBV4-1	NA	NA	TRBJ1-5	TGCGCCAGCAGCCAAGGGCAGGGAGGCGGTCAGCCCCAGCATTTT	CASSQGQGGGQPQHF
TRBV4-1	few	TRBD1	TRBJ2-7	TGCGCCAGCAGCCAAGAGATGCAAGGGACAGGTAACTACGAGCAGTACTTC	CASSQEMQGTGNYEQYF
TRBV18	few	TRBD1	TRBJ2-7	TGTGCCAGCTCACCAAGTCAGGGGGCCTACGAGCAGTACTTC	CASSPSQGAYEQYF
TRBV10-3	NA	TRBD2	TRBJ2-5	TGTGCCACCAGCGGGGGGGCCAGGGAGACCCAGTACTTC	CATSGGARETQYF
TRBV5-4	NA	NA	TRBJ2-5	TGTGCCAGCAGCTTGGGGGGGGGCGGTTTATCAGAGACCCAGTACTTC	CASSLGGGGLSETQYF
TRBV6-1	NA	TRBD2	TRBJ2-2	TGTGCCAGCAGTGGCGGGGGGCTGGGCACCGGGGAGCTGTTTTTT	CASSGGGLGTGELFF
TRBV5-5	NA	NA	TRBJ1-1	TGTGCCAGCAGTGAGGCAGTAAAGACTGAAGCTTTCTTT	CASSEAVKTEAFF
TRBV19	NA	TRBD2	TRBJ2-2	TGTGCCAGTAGTATAGGGCCAGCGGGGGGAAAGAACACCGGGGAGCTGTTTTTT	CASSIGPAGGKNTGELFF
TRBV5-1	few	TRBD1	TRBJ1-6	TGCGCCAGCAGCGGCGGGACAGTCAATTCACCCCTCCACTTT	CASSGGTVNSPLHF